One sample yielded the 10 T cell receptor beta chains listed below, sequenced in a study of siplizumab effects on memory and regulatory T cells. Repertoires were generated with immunoSEQ multiplex PCR, while TCRdb's copy carries only in-frame clones and drops some. Of about 100,000 clones in the sample, 80% to 95% were seen once. Sequenced sample: CD4+ T cells sorted from blood. The receptor source for this set is a human donor in good health. Some clones in this sample may be carry-over from other donors' samples.

The chain carries TRBV10-3 and TRBJ1-2; D is unresolved. Germline V CDR1 and CDR2: ENHRY, SYGVKD. CDR3 size: 16 residues. With 0 bases removed from V and 2 bases from J, the gap between germline ends came to 13 bases. CDR3 in DNA: TGTGCCATCAGTGAGTCGAGTCAAAGCGCCAACTATGGCTACACCTTC. This translates into CAISESSQSANYGYTF.

The chain carries TRBV11-2 and TRBJ2-3; no definite D call. This CDR3 has 15 amino acids. The germline gives CDR1 SGHAT, CDR2 FQNNGV. V was clipped by 2 bases and J by 2 bases, with 11 bases between them. The CDR3 region has the DNA TGTGCCAGCAGCTTAACTGGAATTTCCACAGATACGCAGTATTTT. It codes for CASSLTGISTDTQYF.

This chain uses TRBV6-5 with TRBJ2-3; 9 bases agree with TRBD1. The CDR3 is 11 residues long. V lost 6 bases, J lost 11 bases, and 3 bases stayed unmatched. Germline CDR1 is MNHEY and CDR2 is SVGAGI. As DNA, the CDR3 is TGTGCCAGCAGCCGGGACAGGGTGCAGTATTTT. It yields the protein CASSRDRVQYF.

The rearrangement links TRBV6-5 to TRBJ2-1; the D gene could be TRBD1 or TRBD2 (5 bases each). The CDR3 extends over 15 amino acids. Germline values: CDR1 MNHEY, CDR2 SVGAGI. Trimming cost V 4 bases and J 6 bases, with 16 bases left between them. CDR3: CASSWLSRAGNEQFF. CDR3 in DNA: TGTGCCAGCAGTTGGCTTAGCAGGGCGGGCAATGAGCAGTTCTTC.

This chain joins TRBV7-9 and TRBJ2-7; D not resolved. Between the trimmed V and J ends, which lost 4 bases and 3 bases, there was a span of 7 bases. Germline V CDR1 and CDR2: SEHNR, FQNEAQ (reference sequence). The length of the CDR3 is 12 residues. CDR3 protein: CASSSLGYEQYF. DNA of the CDR3: TGTGCCAGCAGCTCCTTGGGCTACGAGCAGTACTTC. Full variable domain (outside the CDR3, taken from reference TRBV7-9 and TRBJ2-7): DTGVSQNPRHKITKRGQNVTFRCDPISEHNRLYWYRQTLGQGPEFLTYFQNEAQLEKSRLLSDRFSAERPKGSFSTLEIQRTEQGDSAMYLCASSSLGYEQYFGPGTRLTVT.

The chain recombines TRBV28 with TRBJ1-5, with a weak D call TRBD1 (5 bases). This CDR3 contains 19 residues. Per the germline V gene, CDR1 is MDHEN and CDR2 is SYDVKM. V was trimmed by 3 bases and J by 0 bases, leaving 21 bases between them. CDR3: CASSLTHYRAGYSNQPQHF. In DNA, the CDR3 is TGTGCCAGCAGTTTGACCCACTATAGGGCAGGGTATAGCAATCAGCCCCAGCATTTT.

The rearrangement links TRBV11-2 to TRBJ1-4; D gene uncertain. CDR3 length: 12 residues. V was pared by 4 bases and J by 8 bases, with 8 bases between. Germline CDR1 SGHAT, CDR2 FQNNGV. The CDR3 loop reads CASSYGAEKLFF. CDR3 coding DNA: TGTGCCAGCAGCTACGGAGCCGAAAAACTGTTTTTT.

The rearrangement joins TRBV11-2 to TRBJ2-4, with D hard to call. The CDR3 spans 15 residues. Trimming shortened V by 5 bases and J by 2 bases, and 13 bases separated the two germline ends. Germline CDR1 SGHAT, CDR2 FQNNGV. The CDR3, as DNA: TGTGCCAGCAGCCTCCCCCCCAGAACCAAAAACATTCAGTACTTC. Its protein is CASSLPPRTKNIQYF.

V usage is TRBV27 and J usage is TRBJ2-7; 9 bases are shared with TRBD2. V was pared by 8 bases and J by 6 bases, with 11 bases of the junction left unmatched. The CDR3 length is 14 residues. Germline loops: CDR1 MNHEY, CDR2 SMNVEV (reference sequence). The CDR3 loop is CASRGAGGLGEQYF. DNA for the CDR3: TGTGCCAGCCGAGGAGCGGGAGGATTAGGCGAGCAGTACTTC.

This sequence joins TRBV6-5 and TRBJ2-7; TRBD1 is a possible D gene (5 bases). The CDR3 runs to 16 residues. Trimming removed 0 bases at V and 3 bases at J, with 15 bases between. Germline values: CDR1 MNHEY, CDR2 SVGAGI. CDR3 in DNA: TGTGCCAGCAGTTACTCGTTTCCAGGGAAGGGCTACGAGCAGTACTTC. Amino acids: CASSYSFPGKGYEQYF.